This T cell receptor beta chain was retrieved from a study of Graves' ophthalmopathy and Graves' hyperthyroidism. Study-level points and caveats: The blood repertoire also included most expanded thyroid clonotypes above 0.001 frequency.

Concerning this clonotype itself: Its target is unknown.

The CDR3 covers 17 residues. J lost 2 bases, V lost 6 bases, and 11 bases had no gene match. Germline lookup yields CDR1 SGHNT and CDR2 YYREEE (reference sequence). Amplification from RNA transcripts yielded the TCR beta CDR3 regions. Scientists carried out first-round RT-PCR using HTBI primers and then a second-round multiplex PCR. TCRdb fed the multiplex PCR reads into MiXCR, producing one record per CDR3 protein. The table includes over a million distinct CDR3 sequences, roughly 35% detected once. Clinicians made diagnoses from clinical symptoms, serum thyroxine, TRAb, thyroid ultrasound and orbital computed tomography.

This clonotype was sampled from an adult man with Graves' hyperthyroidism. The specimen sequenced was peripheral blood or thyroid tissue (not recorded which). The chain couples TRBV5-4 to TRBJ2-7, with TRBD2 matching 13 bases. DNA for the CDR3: TGTGCCAGCACTCCAACCGGGGGACTAGCGGGAACCTACGAGCAGTACTTC. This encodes CASTPTGGLAGTYEQYF.